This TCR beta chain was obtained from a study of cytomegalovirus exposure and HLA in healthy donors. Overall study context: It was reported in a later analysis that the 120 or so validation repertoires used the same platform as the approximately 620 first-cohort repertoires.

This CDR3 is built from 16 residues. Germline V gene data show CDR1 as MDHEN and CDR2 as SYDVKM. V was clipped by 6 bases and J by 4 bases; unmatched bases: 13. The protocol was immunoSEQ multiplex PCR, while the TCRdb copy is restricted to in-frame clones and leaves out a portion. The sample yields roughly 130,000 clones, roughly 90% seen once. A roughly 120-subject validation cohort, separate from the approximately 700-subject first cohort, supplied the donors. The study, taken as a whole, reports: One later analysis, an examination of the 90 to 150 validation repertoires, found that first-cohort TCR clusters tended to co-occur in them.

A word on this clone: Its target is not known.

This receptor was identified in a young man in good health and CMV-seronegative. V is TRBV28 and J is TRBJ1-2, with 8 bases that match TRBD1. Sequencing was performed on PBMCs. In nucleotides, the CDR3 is TGTGCCAGCAGCCGTCGGGGGGCAGGGGGCTTCTATGGCTACACCTTC. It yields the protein CASSRRGAGGFYGYTF.